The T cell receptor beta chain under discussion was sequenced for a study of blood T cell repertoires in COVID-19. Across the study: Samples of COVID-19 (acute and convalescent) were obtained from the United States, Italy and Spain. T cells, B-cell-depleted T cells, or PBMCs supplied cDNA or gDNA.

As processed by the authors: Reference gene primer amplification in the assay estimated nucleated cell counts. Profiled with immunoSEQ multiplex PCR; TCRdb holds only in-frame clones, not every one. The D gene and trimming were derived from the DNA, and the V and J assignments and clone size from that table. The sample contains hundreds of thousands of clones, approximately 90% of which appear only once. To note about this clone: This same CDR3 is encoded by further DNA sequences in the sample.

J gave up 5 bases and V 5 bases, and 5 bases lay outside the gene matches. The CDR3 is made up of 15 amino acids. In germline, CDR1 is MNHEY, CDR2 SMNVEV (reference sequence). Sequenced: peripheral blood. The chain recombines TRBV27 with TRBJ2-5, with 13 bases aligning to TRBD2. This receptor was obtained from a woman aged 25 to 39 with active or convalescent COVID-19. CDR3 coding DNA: TGTGCCAGCAGTCGACTAGCGGGAGGTCGGGAGACCCAGTACTTC. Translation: CASSRLAGGRETQYF.